This T cell receptor (beta chain) was captured in a study of T-cell reconstitution after alpha-beta-depleted transplantation in children. Molecular barcoding with unique molecular identifiers was used for the TCRbeta library. TCRdb reprocessed the PCR reads via MiXCR and lists one record per CDR3 protein. The sample contains some 500,000 distinct CDR3 sequences, about 17% of which appear only once. This clonotype came up a few times. This CDR3 has 15 amino acids. The V end lost 0 bases, the J end lost 2 bases, and 10 bases lay between the germline ends. The germline CDR1 and CDR2 sequences are SGDLS and YYNGEE.

The source of this sequence is a human donor who donated a stem cell graft to a child with acute lymphoblastic leukemia. V gene TRBV9 combines with J gene TRBJ2-3; D may match TRBD1 or TRBD2 (5 bases each). The material sequenced was PBMCs from the stem cell graft donor, taken from the stem cell graft. CDR3 protein: CASSVDRDPTDTQYF. The DNA of the CDR3 is TGTGCCAGCAGCGTAGATCGGGACCCCACAGATACGCAGTATTTT.